The following is a T cell receptor beta chain sequence with its context. Its antigen is unknown. The assay was immunoSEQ multiplex PCR, and TCRdb's table has in-frame clones only and misses some. The data hold 61,000 or so clones, with about nine tenths observed a single time. The sample is drawn from a study of T cells in localized non-small cell lung cancer. Overall study findings and caveats: Density of T cells in blood, when higher, went with longer overall survival.

The V gene lost 6 bases and the J gene lost 3 bases, with 17 bases spanning the gap. In germline, CDR1 is GTSNPN, CDR2 SVGIG (reference sequence). The CDR3 has 14 residues. The rearrangement links TRBV30 to TRBJ1-2; D is possibly TRBD1 (5 bases). The source material was peripheral blood, sampled before any cancer treatment. The receptor comes from a woman aged 35-70 years with stage I lung adenocarcinoma. The DNA of the CDR3 is TGTGCCTGTTTCCCTAGGAGGGGCGACTATGGCTACACCTTC. Translating gives CACFPRRGDYGYTF.